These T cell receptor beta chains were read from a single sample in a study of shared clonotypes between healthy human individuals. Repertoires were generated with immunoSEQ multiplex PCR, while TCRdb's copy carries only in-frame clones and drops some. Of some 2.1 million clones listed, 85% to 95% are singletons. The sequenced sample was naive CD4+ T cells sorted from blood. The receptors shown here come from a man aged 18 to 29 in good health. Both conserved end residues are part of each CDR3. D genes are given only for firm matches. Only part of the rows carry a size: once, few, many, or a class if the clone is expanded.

CASSYALGVGTEAFF,TGTGCCAGCAGTTACGCCCTGGGGGTAGGCACTGAAGCTTTCTTT,TRBV6-6,.,.,TRBJ1-1
CASSLIQGDYNEQFF,TGTGCCAGCAGCCTCATCCAGGGGGATTACAATGAGCAGTTCTTC,TRBV7-9,TRBD1,.,TRBJ2-1
CASCPGSSGNTIYF,TGTGCCAGCTGCCCAGGGTCTTCTGGAAACACCATATATTTT,TRBV6-1,.,once,TRBJ1-3
CASSLDWGAGNTIYF,TGTGCCAGCAGCTTAGATTGGGGGGCTGGAAACACCATATATTTT,TRBV11-2,.,.,TRBJ1-3
CASSTGDSYNSPLHF,TGTGCCAGCAGTACGGGGGACTCCTATAATTCACCCCTCCACTTT,TRBV6-5,.,.,TRBJ1-6
CASSVEMRNYGYTF,TGTGCCAGCAGTGTTGAGATGAGAAACTATGGCTACACCTTC,TRBV2,.,few,TRBJ1-2
CASHAANYGYTF,TGTGCCAGCCACGCCGCTAACTATGGCTACACCTTC,TRBV25-1,.,.,TRBJ1-2
CASSLSWTDYEQYF,TGCGCCAGCAGCCTTTCATGGACAGACTACGAGCAGTACTTC,TRBV5-1,.,.,TRBJ2-7
CASTPYEQYF,TGTGCCAGCACCCCATACGAGCAGTACTTC,TRBV7-8,.,.,TRBJ2-7
CASSKLAGGTDTQYF,TGTGCCAGCAGCAAACTAGCGGGAGGAACAGATACGCAGTATTTT,TRBV7-2,TRBD2,.,TRBJ2-3
CAIRGTGENIQYF,TGTGCCATCAGGGGGACTGGAGAAAACATTCAGTACTTC,TRBV10-3,.,.,TRBJ2-4
CSVGAGYMNTEAFF,TGCAGCGTTGGGGCGGGTTACATGAACACTGAAGCTTTCTTT,TRBV29-1,.,.,TRBJ1-1
CASRPGHLYEQYF,TGTGCCAGCAGACCCGGACACCTCTACGAGCAGTACTTC,TRBV6-5,.,.,TRBJ2-7
CASLTGTGFSPLHF,TGTGCCAGCCTAACCGGGACAGGGTTTTCACCCCTCCACTTT,TRBV6-6,TRBD1,.,TRBJ1-6
CASSYDRTGPLHF,TGTGCCAGCAGTTACGACCGAACGGGACCCCTCCACTTT,TRBV6-5,.,few,TRBJ1-6
CASSQDRTSVSYNEQFF,TGCGCCAGCAGCCAAGATCGGACTAGCGTCTCCTACAATGAGCAGTTCTTC,TRBV4-3,TRBD2,.,TRBJ2-1
CASIGRSGTGELFF,TGCGCCAGCATAGGAAGATCTGGCACCGGGGAGCTGTTTTTT,TRBV5-1,.,.,TRBJ2-2
CAITPAGFTDTQYF,TGTGCCATCACCCCCGCGGGGTTCACAGATACGCAGTATTTT,TRBV10-3,.,.,TRBJ2-3
CASRTSGGTDTQYF,TGTGCCAGCAGGACTAGCGGGGGGACAGATACGCAGTATTTT,TRBV6-1,TRBD2,.,TRBJ2-3
CATSSGRGNTEAFF,TGTGCCACCAGCAGCGGGAGGGGGAACACTGAAGCTTTCTTT,TRBV15,.,.,TRBJ1-1
CASSLVFTGPYQETQYF,TGTGCCAGCAGCTTAGTTTTTACAGGGCCGTACCAAGAGACCCAGTACTTC,TRBV7-9,.,.,TRBJ2-5
CASSLFLGGGRITEAFF,TGTGCCAGCAGCTTATTTTTGGGGGGCGGAAGAATAACTGAAGCTTTCTTT,TRBV7-9,.,.,TRBJ1-1